This T cell receptor (beta chain) was recovered during a study of T cell repertoires in cytomegalovirus infection (dated by TCRdb to between 2017 and 2020). At the level of the whole study: The peptide stimulations were aimed at well-studied HLA-B-restricted epitopes as well as recently identified HLA-C-restricted CMV epitopes, whose presentation resists viral immunomodulation. Donor HLA type was relevant to the analysis, as public TCR beta signatures indicated carriage of CMV infection together with the matching HLA type.

The sample's treatment or condition label is to be understood as: in vitro stimulation with specific CMV peptide epitopes to enrich CMV-specific T cells. Sequencing was performed on an Illumina HiSeq 1500. TCRdb applied fastp at Q25 and MiXCR to the public reads, then kept only in-frame beta chains. Rows with a matching CDR3 protein are joined into one entry that keeps the most common DNA and genes. In this sample the table shows 340,000 or so distinct CDR3 sequences, just under 25% of which occur a single time. The ten biggest clones cover roughly 13% of the sample. Relative to germline, V is 0 bases shorter and J is 3 bases shorter, with 15 bases between their ends. CDR1 and CDR2 are read off the germline V gene as MGHRA and YSYEKL. From the cysteine through the phenylalanine, the CDR3 covers 17 amino acids. The read is trimmed to its CDR3 DNA, 51 bases read in frame from base 1. Results the study describes overall, beyond this receptor: Cumulative frequency of public TCR beta family members discriminated carriers of CMV infection plus the relevant HLA type in this cohort and an independent approximately 350-donor cohort. The ex vivo response was dominated by HLA-C-restricted CMV-specific TCR beta clonotypes, which also provided the single most frequent clonotype in two of eight donors.

Notes on this clonotype: Its specific antigen is unknown. The input lacks base qualities; no much larger clone sits a single base away.

The V and J segments used are TRBV4-1 and TRBJ1-5; the D gene assignment is ambiguous. This clonotype originated in a human donor in good health (CMV status not recorded). Some clones in this sample may be carry-over from other donors' samples. This specimen was cultured PBMCs, taken from culture after CMV antigen stimulation. The DNA sequence is as follows: TGCGCCAGCAGCCAAGATCTTTGGGCTTGGGACAATCAGCCCCAGCATTTT. It codes for CASSQDLWAWDNQPQHF.